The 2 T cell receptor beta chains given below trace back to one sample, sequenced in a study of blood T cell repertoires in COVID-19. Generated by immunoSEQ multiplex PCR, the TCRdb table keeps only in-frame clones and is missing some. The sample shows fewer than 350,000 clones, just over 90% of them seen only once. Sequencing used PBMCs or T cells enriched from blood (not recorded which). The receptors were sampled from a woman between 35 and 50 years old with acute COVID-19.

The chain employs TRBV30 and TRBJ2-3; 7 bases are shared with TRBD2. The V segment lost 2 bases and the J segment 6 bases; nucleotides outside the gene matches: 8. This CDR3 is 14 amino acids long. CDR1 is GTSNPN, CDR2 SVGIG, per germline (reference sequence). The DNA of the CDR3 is TGTGCCTGGAGTCTTCGCGGGAGAGGCGATACGCAGTATTTT. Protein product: CAWSLRGRGDTQYF.

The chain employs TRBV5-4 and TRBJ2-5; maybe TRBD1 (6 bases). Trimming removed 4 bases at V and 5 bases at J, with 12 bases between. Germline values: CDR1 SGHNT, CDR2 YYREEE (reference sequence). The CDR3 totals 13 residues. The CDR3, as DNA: TGTGCCAGCAGCAACAGGGTTCCGGAGACCCAGTACTTC. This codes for CASSNRVPETQYF.